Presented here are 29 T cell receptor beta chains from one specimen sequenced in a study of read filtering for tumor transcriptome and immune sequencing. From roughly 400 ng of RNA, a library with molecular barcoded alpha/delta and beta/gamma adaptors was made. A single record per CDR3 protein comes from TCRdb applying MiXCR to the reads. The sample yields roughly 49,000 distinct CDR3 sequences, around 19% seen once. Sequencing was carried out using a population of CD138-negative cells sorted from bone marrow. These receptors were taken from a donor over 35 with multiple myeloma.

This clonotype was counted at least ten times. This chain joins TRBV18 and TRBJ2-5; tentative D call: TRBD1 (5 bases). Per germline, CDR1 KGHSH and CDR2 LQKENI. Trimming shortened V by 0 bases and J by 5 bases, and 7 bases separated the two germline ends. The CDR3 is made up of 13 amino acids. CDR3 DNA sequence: TGTGCCAGCTCACCACCGGGGCACGAGACCCAGTACTTC. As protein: CASSPPGHETQYF.

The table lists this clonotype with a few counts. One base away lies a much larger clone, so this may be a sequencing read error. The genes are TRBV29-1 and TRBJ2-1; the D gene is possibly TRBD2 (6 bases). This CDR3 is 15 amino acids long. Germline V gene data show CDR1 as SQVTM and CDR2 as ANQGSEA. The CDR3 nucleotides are TGCGGCGTTGCTGGCGGGATTGGGTCCTACAATGAGCAGTTCTTC. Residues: CGVAGGIGSYNEQFF.

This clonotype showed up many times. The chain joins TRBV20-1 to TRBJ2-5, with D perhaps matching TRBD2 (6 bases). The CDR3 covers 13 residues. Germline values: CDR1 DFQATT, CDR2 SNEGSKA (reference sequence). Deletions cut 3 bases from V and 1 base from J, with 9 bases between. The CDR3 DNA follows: TGCAGTGCTAGTGTCGGGAGCCAAGAGACCCAGTACTTC. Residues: CSASVGSQETQYF.

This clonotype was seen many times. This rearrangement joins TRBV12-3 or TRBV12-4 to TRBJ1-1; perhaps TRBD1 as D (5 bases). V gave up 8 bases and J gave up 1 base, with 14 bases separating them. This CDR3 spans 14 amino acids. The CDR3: CASSLSRGNTEAFF. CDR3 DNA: TGTGCCAGCTCTCTCAGTAGGGGGAACACTGAAGCTTTCTTT.

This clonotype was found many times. CDR3 sequence (DNA): TGTGCCAGCAGTAACGAGGAGCGGGGAACCTACGAGCAGTACTTC. Protein: CASSNEERGTYEQYF. The chain employs TRBV6-6 and TRBJ2-7; 7 nucleotides match TRBD2. The CDR3 loop spans 15 amino acids. CDR1 is MNHNY, CDR2 SVGAGI, per germline (reference sequence). Trimming removed 5 bases from V and 2 bases from J; junction bases left unmatched: 9.

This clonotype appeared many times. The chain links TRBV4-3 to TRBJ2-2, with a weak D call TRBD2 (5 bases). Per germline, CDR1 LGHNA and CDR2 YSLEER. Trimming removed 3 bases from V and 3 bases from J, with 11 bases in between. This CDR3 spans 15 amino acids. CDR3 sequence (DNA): TGCGCCAGCAGCCAGCCCGGGGTGTACACCGGGGAGCTGTTTTTT. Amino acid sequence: CASSQPGVYTGELFF.

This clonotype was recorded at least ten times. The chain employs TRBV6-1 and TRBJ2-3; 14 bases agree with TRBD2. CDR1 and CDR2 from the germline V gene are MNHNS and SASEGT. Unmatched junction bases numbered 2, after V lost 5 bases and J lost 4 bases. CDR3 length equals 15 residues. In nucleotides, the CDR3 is TGTGCCAGCAGTCCGGGACTAGCGGGAGCAGATACGCAGTATTTT. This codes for CASSPGLAGADTQYF.

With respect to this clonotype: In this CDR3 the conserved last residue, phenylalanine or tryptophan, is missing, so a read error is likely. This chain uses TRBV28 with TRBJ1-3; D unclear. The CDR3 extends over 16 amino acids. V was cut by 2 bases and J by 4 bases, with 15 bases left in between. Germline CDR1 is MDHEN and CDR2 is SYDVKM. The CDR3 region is CASSLLPHLRGNTIYS. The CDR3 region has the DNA TGTGCCAGCAGTTTACTCCCACACCTCCGAGGAAACACCATATATTCT.

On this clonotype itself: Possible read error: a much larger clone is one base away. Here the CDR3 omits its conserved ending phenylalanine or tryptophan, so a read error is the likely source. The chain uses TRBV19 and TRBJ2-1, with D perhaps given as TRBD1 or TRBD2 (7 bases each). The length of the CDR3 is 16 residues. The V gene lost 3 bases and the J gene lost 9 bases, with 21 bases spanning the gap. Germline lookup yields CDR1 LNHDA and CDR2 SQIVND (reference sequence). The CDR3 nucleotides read TGTGCCAGTAGTATTTTACCGGGGCAGGGGGGGTTTGAGCAGTTCTCC. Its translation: CASSILPGQGGFEQFS.

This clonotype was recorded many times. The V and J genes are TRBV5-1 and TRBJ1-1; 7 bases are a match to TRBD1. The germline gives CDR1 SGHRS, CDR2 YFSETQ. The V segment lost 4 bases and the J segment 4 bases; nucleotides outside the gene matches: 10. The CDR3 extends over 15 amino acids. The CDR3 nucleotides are TGCGCCAGCAGCGATGGATGGCCAGGGGGCACTGAAGCTTTCTTT. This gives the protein CASSDGWPGGTEAFF.

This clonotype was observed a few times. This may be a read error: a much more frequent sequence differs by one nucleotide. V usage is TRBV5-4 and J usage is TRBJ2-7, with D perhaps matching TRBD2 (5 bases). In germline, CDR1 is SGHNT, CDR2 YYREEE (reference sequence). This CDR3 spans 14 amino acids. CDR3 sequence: CASSGPGSSYGQYF. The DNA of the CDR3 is TGTGCCAGCAGCGGGCCGGGGAGCTCCTACGGGCAGTACTTC.

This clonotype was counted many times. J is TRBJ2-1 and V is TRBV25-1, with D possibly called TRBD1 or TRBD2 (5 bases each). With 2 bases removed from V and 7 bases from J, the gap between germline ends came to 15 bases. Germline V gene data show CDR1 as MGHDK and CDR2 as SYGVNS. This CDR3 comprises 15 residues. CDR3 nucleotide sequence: TGTGCCAGCAGTGAACCAGGGACCCTTAAGAATGAGCAGTTCTTC. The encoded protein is CASSEPGTLKNEQFF.

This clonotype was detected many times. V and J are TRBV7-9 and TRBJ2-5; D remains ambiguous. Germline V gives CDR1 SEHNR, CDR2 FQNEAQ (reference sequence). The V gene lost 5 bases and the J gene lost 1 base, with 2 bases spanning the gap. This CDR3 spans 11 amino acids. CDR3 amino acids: CASSVQETQYF. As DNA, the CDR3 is TGTGCCAGCAGCGTCCAAGAGACCCAGTACTTC.

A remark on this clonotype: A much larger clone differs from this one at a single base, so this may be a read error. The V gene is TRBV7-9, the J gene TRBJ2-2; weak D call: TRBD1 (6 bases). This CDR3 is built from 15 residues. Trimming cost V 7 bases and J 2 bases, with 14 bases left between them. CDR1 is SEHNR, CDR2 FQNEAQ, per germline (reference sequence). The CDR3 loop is CASNRDTINTGELFF. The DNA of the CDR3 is TGTGCCAGCAACCGGGACACAATAAACACCGGGGAGCTGTTTTTT.

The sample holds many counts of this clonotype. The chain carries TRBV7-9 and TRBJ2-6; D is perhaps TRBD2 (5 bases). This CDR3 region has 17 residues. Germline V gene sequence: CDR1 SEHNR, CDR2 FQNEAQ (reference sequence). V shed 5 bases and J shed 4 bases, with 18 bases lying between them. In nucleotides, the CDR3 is TGTGCCAGCAGCCCCACTAAAGGAGCGGAGGGGGCCAACGTCCTGACTTTC. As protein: CASSPTKGAEGANVLTF.

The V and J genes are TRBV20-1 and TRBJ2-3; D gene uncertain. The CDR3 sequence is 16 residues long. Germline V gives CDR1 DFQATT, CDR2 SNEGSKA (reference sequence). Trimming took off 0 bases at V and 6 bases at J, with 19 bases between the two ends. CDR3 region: CSAREGFGQEDDTQYF. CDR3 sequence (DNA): TGCAGTGCTAGAGAGGGATTCGGGCAAGAAGACGATACGCAGTATTTT.

CDR3: CSARDRAGDYSNQPQHF. The DNA of the CDR3 is TGCAGTGCTAGAGATCGGGCAGGTGACTATAGCAATCAGCCCCAGCATTTT. The J gene is TRBJ1-5, the V gene TRBV20-1, with D uncertain. Germline CDR1 and CDR2: DFQATT and SNEGSKA (reference sequence). With 0 bases removed from V and 0 bases from J, the gap between germline ends came to 15 bases. The CDR3 sequence is 17 residues long.

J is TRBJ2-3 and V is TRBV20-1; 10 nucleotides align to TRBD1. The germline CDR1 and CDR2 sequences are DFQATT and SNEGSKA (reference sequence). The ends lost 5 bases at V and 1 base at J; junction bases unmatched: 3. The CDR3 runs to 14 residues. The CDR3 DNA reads TGCAGTGCTTCCGGGACAGGGGGCACAGATACGCAGTATTTT. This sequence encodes CSASGTGGTDTQYF.

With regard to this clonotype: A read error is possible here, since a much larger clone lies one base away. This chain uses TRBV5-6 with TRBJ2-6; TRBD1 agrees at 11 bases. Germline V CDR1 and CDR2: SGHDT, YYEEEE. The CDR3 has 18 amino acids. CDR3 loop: CTSRNPGQGGSGANVLTF. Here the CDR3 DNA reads TGTACCAGCAGAAACCCGGGACAGGGGGGCTCTGGGGCCAACGTCCTGACTTTC.

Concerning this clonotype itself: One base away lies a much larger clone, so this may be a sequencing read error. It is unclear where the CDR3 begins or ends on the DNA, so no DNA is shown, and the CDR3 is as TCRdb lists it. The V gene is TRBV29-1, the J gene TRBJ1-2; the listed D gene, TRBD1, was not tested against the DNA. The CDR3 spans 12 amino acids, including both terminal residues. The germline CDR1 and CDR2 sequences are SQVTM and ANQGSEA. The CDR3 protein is CSVGTDNYGCTF.

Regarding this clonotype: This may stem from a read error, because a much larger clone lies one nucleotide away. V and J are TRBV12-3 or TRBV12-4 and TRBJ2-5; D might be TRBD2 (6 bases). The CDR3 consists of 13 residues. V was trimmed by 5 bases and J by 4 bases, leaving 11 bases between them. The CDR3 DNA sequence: TGTGCCAGCAGTCCGCCAGCGGGAGAGACCCAGTACTTC. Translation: CASSPPAGETQYF.

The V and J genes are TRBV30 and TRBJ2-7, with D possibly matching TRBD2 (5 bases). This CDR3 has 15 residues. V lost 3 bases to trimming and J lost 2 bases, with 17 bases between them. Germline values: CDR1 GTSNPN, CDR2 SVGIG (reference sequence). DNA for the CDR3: TGTGCCTGGAGCCCGTTTTCGGCGGGCACCTACGAGCAGTACTTC. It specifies CAWSPFSAGTYEQYF.

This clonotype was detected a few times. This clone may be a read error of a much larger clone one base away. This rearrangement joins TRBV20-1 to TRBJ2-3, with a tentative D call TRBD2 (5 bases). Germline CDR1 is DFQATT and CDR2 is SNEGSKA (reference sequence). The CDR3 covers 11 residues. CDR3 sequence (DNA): TGCAGTGCTTCCCCCGGGGATACGCTGTATTTT. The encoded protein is CSASPGDTLYF.

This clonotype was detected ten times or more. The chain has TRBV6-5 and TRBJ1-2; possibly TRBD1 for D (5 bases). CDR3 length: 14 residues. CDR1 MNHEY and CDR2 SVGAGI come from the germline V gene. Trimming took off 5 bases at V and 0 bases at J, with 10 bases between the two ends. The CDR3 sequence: CASSGHRTNYGYTF. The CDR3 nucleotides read TGTGCCAGCAGTGGACACCGGACTAACTATGGCTACACCTTC.

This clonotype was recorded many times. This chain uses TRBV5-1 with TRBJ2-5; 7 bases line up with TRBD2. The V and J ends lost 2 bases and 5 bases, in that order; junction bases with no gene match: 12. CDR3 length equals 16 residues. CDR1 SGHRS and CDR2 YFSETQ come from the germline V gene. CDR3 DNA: TGCGCCAGCAGCTTATCCGGGACTACAATACGGGAGACCCAGTACTTC. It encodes CASSLSGTTIRETQYF.

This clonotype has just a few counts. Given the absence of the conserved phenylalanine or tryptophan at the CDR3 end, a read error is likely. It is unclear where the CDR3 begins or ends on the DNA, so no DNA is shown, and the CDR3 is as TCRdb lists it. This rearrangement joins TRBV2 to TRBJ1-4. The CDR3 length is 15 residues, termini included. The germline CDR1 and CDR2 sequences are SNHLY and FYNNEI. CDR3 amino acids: CASSGGTSTNEKLFL.

This CDR3 is CASSSRLARETQYF. The DNA for the CDR3 is TGCGCCAGCAGCTCTAGACTAGCCAGAGAGACCCAGTACTTC. V and J are TRBV5-1 and TRBJ2-5; TRBD2 matches 7 bases. The germline CDR1 and CDR2 sequences are SGHRS and YFSETQ. The CDR3 loop spans 14 amino acids. V was pared by 3 bases and J by 4 bases, with 6 bases of the junction left unmatched. The full variable domain, in which reference TRBV5-1 and TRBJ2-5 provide the parts outside the CDR3, is KAGVTQTPRYLIKTRGQQVTLSCSPISGHRSVSWYQQTPGQGLQFLFEYFSETQRNKGNFPGRFSGRQFSNSRSEMNVSTLELGDSALYLCASSSRLARETQYFGPGTRLLVL.

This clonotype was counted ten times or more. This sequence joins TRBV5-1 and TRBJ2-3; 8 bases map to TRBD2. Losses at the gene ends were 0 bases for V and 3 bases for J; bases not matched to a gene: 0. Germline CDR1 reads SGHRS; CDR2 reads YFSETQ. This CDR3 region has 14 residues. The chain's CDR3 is CASSLASGTDTQYF. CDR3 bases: TGCGCCAGCAGCTTGGCTAGCGGGACAGATACGCAGTATTTT.

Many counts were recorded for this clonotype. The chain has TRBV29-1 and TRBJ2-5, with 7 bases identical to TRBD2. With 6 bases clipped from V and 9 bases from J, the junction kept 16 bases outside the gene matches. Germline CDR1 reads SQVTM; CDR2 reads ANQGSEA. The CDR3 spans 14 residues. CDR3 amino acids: CSVTGTKVFGAQYF. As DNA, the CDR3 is TGCAGCGTGACCGGGACTAAGGTTTTTGGGGCCCAGTACTTC.